The rows below give T cell receptor beta chains drawn from one sample of a study of blood T cells in healthy people across ages. TCRdb called the 5' RACE reads again in MiXCR, with one record for every CDR3 protein. The table records over 950,000 distinct CDR3 sequences, roughly 51% of them present only once. Material: blood. These receptors all stem from a woman aged 55-75 years in good health. CDR3s include the opening cysteine and the closing phenylalanine or tryptophan. The D gene is left open where the match is weak. The listing skips clone size in some rows; elsewhere it reads once, few, many or a size class.

j_gene | d_gene | v_gene | abundance | len | CDR3aa | CDR3nt
TRBJ2-7 | TRBD2 | TRBV7-2 | few | 14 | CASTPASGTYEQYF | TGTGCCAGCACCCCAGCTAGCGGGACCTACGAGCAGTACTTC
TRBJ2-3 | TRBD2 | TRBV7-2 | - | 20 | CASSKRRGGLAGGPSDTQYF | TGTGCCAGCAGCAAGAGAAGGGGGGGACTAGCGGGAGGGCCCTCGGATACGCAGTATTTT
TRBJ2-3 | - | TRBV25-1 | - | 15 | CASSEGKGSTDTQYF | TGTGCCAGCAGTGAAGGGAAAGGGAGCACAGATACGCAGTATTTT
TRBJ2-7 | TRBD2 | TRBV20-1 | few | 15 | CSARDLAGVIYEQYF | TGCAGTGCTAGAGACCTAGCGGGAGTAATCTACGAGCAGTACTTC
TRBJ2-5 | TRBD1 | TRBV12-3/TRBV12-4 | - | 17 | CASSKGQGGPRGETQYF | TGTGCCAGCAGTAAGGGACAGGGAGGCCCTAGAGGAGAGACCCAGTACTTC
TRBJ2-7 | - | TRBV18 | - | 15 | CASSPIMDISSEQYF | TGTGCCAGCTCACCAATTATGGACATCTCGAGCGAGCAGTACTTC
TRBJ2-3 | TRBD2 | TRBV7-9 | few | 19 | CASSPRSQRGRTSTDTQYF | TGTGCCAGCAGCCCTCGGAGCCAGCGGGGTCGTACTAGCACAGATACGCAGTATTTT
TRBJ2-3 | - | TRBV24-1 | - | 13 | CATRMEGTDTQYF | TGTGCCACCAGAATGGAGGGCACAGATACGCAGTATTTT
TRBJ2-1 | TRBD2 | TRBV20-1 | many | 17 | CSALVVAGGPMRNEQFF | TGCAGTGCCCTCGTAGTAGCGGGAGGGCCTATGAGAAATGAGCAGTTCTTC
TRBJ2-7 | - | TRBV4-1 | - | 15 | CASSHYQGNSYEQYF | TGCGCCAGCAGCCACTATCAGGGGAACTCCTACGAGCAGTACTTC
TRBJ1-1 | - | TRBV7-9 | few | 13 | CASSFYNRDEAFF | TGTGCCAGCAGCTTCTATAACAGGGATGAAGCTTTCTTT
TRBJ2-5 | - | TRBV7-2 | few | 13 | CASSGAFQETQYF | TGTGCCAGCAGCGGAGCGTTCCAAGAGACCCAGTACTTC
TRBJ2-5 | TRBD2 | TRBV7-9 | - | 16 | CASSKLAGETYNEQYF | TGTGCCAGCAGCAAGCTAGCGGGAGAGACCTACAATGAGCAGTACTTC
TRBJ2-5 | TRBD2 | TRBV3-1 | - | 18 | CASSRRLAGGKLQETQYF | TGTGCCAGCAGCCGTAGACTAGCGGGAGGGAAGCTACAAGAGACCCAGTACTTC
TRBJ2-3 | TRBD2 | TRBV6-1 | - | 19 | CASSRPGLAGGPLTDTQYF | TGTGCCAGCAGCCGACCGGGACTAGCGGGAGGCCCCCTCACAGATACGCAGTATTTT
TRBJ2-3 | TRBD2 | TRBV20-1 | - | 18 | CSAKVRRTSGRRTDTQYF | TGCAGTGCTAAGGTACGGCGGACTAGCGGGAGAAGAACAGATACGCAGTATTTT
TRBJ2-6 | - | TRBV5-1 | once | 13 | CASQGPGANVLTF | TGCGCCAGCCAGGGTCCCGGGGCCAACGTCCTGACTTTC
TRBJ1-4 | TRBD1 | TRBV15 | few | 15 | CATSRATGPNEKLFF | TGTGCCACCAGCAGAGCGACAGGGCCCAATGAAAAACTGTTTTTT
TRBJ2-1 | - | TRBV20-1 | few | 15 | CSARLSSPLIDEQFF | TGCAGTGCTAGACTTAGCTCCCCCCTCATTGATGAGCAGTTCTTC
TRBJ2-2 | - | TRBV3-1 | - | 14 | CASSQGAGFGELFF | TGTGCCAGCAGCCAAGGCGCCGGGTTCGGGGAGCTGTTTTTT
TRBJ2-7 | TRBD2 | TRBV28 | - | 15 | CASSKPGLGPYEQYF | TGTGCCAGCAGTAAACCGGGACTAGGACCCTACGAGCAGTACTTC
TRBJ2-7 | - | TRBV29-1 | many | 11 | CSVRDFYEQYF | TGCAGCGTTAGGGACTTCTACGAGCAGTACTTC
TRBJ2-7 | - | TRBV3-1 | - | 14 | CASSQWDRSYEQYF | TGTGCCAGCAGCCAATGGGACCGCTCCTACGAGCAGTACTTC
TRBJ1-4 | - | TRBV12-3/TRBV12-4 | - | 14 | CASSLRVGNEKLFF | TGTGCCAGCAGTTTAAGGGTCGGTAATGAAAAACTGTTTTTT
TRBJ1-6 | TRBD1 | TRBV5-4 | - | 14 | CASSRDRVASPPHF | TGTGCCAGCAGCAGGGACAGGGTTGCTTCACCCCCCCACTTT
TRBJ2-3 | - | TRBV27 | few | 14 | CASSPRTFTDTQYF | TGTGCCAGCAGTCCACGGACTTTCACAGATACGCAGTATTTT
TRBJ2-4 | TRBD1 | TRBV12-3/TRBV12-4 | - | 15 | CASSYSSGGGNIQYF | TGTGCCAGCAGTTACTCCTCAGGGGGCGGAAACATTCAGTACTTC
TRBJ2-7 | TRBD1 | TRBV25-1 | - | 13 | CASTGTDSYEQYF | TGTGCCAGCACCGGGACAGATTCCTACGAGCAGTACTTC
TRBJ1-2 | - | TRBV6-6 | - | 15 | CASSPDSLLSGGYTF | TGTGCCAGCAGTCCGGACAGCCTACTATCGGGCGGCTACACCTTC
TRBJ2-1 | TRBD2 | TRBV20-1 | - | 16 | CSARASSGRAVDEQFF | TGCAGTGCTAGAGCGTCTAGCGGGAGGGCCGTCGATGAGCAGTTCTTC
TRBJ2-7 | - | TRBV20-1 | - | 12 | CSAFVGSYEQYF | TGCAGTGCCTTCGTCGGGTCCTACGAGCAGTACTTC
TRBJ2-5 | - | TRBV6-1 | many | 15 | CASSPDSFGQETQYF | TGTGCCAGCAGTCCTGACAGTTTTGGCCAAGAGACCCAGTACTTC
TRBJ2-1 | - | TRBV12-3/TRBV12-4 | few | 15 | CASSSTRGSYNEQFF | TGTGCCAGCAGTTCAACCCGAGGATCCTACAATGAGCAGTTCTTC
TRBJ1-2 | - | TRBV28 | few | 16 | CASSSPSGHPRGGYTF | TGTGCCAGCAGTTCTCCTTCGGGACACCCGAGGGGTGGCTACACCTTC
TRBJ2-7 | TRBD2 | TRBV4-2 | few | 18 | CASSQGLAGDNRAYEQYF | TGTGCCAGCAGCCAAGGACTAGCGGGAGATAATAGGGCCTACGAGCAGTACTTC
TRBJ2-5 | - | TRBV4-1 | - | 12 | CASRGYGDEQYF | TGCGCCAGCAGAGGCTATGGCGATGAGCAGTACTTC
TRBJ2-7 | TRBD2 | TRBV27 | few | 15 | CASSSSGRGPYEQYF | TGTGCCAGCAGTAGTAGCGGGAGGGGCCCCTACGAGCAGTACTTC
TRBJ2-7 | TRBD2 | TRBV30 | - | 13 | CACWRRGAYEQYF | TGTGCCTGCTGGAGGCGGGGGGCCTACGAGCAGTACTTC
TRBJ2-7 | TRBD2 | TRBV10-3 | - | 15 | CAISVGGGREYEQYF | TGTGCCATCAGTGTCGGAGGCGGGAGGGAATACGAGCAGTACTTC
TRBJ2-7 | - | TRBV7-9 | - | 15 | CASSLMSRRGYEQYF | TGTGCCAGCAGCTTAATGAGCCGCAGGGGCTACGAGCAGTACTTC
TRBJ2-7 | - | TRBV28 | - | 13 | CATISGLNYEQYF | TGTGCCACCATCTCCGGGTTAAACTACGAGCAGTACTTC
TRBJ2-3 | TRBD2 | TRBV6-5 | few | 18 | CASSSLAGEGLMQDTQYF | TGTGCCAGCAGTTCCCTAGCGGGAGAGGGTTTAATGCAAGATACGCAGTATTTT
TRBJ2-1 | - | TRBV15 | once | 14 | CATSRDLQGGEQFF | TGTGCCACCAGCAGAGATCTACAGGGTGGTGAGCAGTTCTTC
TRBJ1-5 | TRBD1 | TRBV2 | - | 14 | CASTMQGGNQPQHF | TGTGCCAGCACCATGCAGGGGGGCAATCAGCCCCAGCATTTT
TRBJ2-5 | TRBD2 | TRBV6-2/TRBV6-3 | - | 14 | CASSYLGLAATQYF | TGTGCCAGCAGTTACTTGGGACTAGCAGCGACCCAGTACTTC
TRBJ1-5 | - | TRBV20-1 | - | 14 | CSALRMGGNQPQHF | TGCAGTGCTCTACGGATGGGGGGCAATCAGCCCCAGCATTTT
TRBJ2-3 | - | TRBV27 | - | 13 | CASSPILTDTQYF | TGTGCCAGCAGTCCAATACTCACAGATACGCAGTATTTT
TRBJ2-3 | - | TRBV27 | - | 16 | CASSGRGRSPGDTQYF | TGTGCCAGCAGTGGCAGGGGAAGGAGTCCGGGAGATACGCAGTATTTT
TRBJ2-3 | TRBD2 | TRBV20-1 | - | 16 | CSASTTLAGSTDTQYF | TGCAGTGCCTCTACTACACTAGCGGGGTCCACAGATACGCAGTATTTT
TRBJ2-2 | - | TRBV29-1 | few | 14 | CSVQQDANTGELFF | TGCAGCGTTCAACAGGACGCGAACACCGGGGAGCTGTTTTTT
TRBJ2-7 | - | TRBV7-2 | - | 15 | CASREDHNSYNEQYF | TGTGCCAGCAGAGAAGACCATAACTCCTACAATGAGCAGTACTTC
TRBJ2-7 | - | TRBV5-8 | once | 13 | CASSWRLGYEQYF | TGTGCCAGCAGCTGGAGGCTTGGGTACGAGCAGTACTTC
TRBJ1-2 | - | TRBV28 | - | 12 | CAGTTGNYGYTF | TGTGCCGGCACAACAGGGAACTATGGCTACACCTTC
TRBJ2-7 | - | TRBV2 | - | 15 | CASREGANLSYEQYF | TGTGCCAGCAGGGAGGGGGCGAATCTCTCCTACGAGCAGTACTTC
TRBJ2-7 | - | TRBV29-1 | many | 12 | CSVVERGPEQYF | TGCAGCGTTGTCGAAAGAGGACCCGAGCAGTACTTC